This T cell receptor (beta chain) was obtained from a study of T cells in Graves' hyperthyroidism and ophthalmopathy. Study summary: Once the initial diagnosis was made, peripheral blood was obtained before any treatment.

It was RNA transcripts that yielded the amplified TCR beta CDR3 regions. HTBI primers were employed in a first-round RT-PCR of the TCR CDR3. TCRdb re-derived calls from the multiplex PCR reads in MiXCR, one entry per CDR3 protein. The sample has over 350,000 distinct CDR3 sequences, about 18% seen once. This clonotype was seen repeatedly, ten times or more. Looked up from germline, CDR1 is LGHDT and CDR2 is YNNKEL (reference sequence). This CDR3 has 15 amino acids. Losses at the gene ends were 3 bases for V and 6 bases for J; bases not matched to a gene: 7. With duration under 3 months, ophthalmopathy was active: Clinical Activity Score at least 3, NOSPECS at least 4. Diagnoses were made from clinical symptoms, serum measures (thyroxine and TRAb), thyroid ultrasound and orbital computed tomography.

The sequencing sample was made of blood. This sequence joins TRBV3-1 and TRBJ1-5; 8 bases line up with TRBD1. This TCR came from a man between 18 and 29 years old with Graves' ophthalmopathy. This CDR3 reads CASSQLDRVPQPQHF. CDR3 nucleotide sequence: TGTGCCAGCAGCCAGCTGGACAGGGTACCTCAGCCCCAGCATTTT.